Following are 12 T cell receptor beta chains from one sample sequenced in a study of cytomegalovirus exposure and HLA in healthy donors. Use of 60 Vbeta and 13 Jbeta primers characterized the PCR. Profiled with immunoSEQ multiplex PCR; TCRdb holds only in-frame clones, not every one. Of under 150,000 clones in the sample, roughly 10% were seen once. Material for sequencing was PBMCs. Source of these receptors: a male donor in good health and CMV-seronegative.

V gene TRBV7-2 combines with J gene TRBJ1-2; TRBD1 aligns across 12 bases. V shed 5 bases and J 8 bases; nucleotides not matched to a gene: 12. This CDR3 is 16 amino acids long. Per the germline V gene, CDR1 is SGHTA and CDR2 is FQGNSA. CDR3 nucleotide sequence: TGTGCCAGCAGCAAGGGACAGGGGGCGCTTCACGGAGGCTACACCTTC. As protein: CASSKGQGALHGGYTF.

This clone appeared a single time. One end of the junction does not line up with germline, which may come from a read error. This rearrangement joins TRBV10-3 to TRBJ2-3; 7 positions match TRBD1. CDR3 length: 12 residues. The V gene's germline CDR1 is ENHRY and CDR2 SYGVKD. CDR3 loop: CAISEGTDAQYF. CDR3 bases: TGTGCCATCAGTGAGGGGACAGATGCGCAGTATTTT.

V usage is TRBV7-9 and J usage is TRBJ2-7; perhaps TRBD1 as D (5 bases). This CDR3 has 17 residues. V gave up 5 bases and J gave up 2 bases, with 22 bases separating them. The germline V gene has CDR1 SEHNR and CDR2 FQNEAQ (reference sequence). For the CDR3, the DNA is TGTGCCAGCAGCCCTCCCGGGTCAGGGCGGTCCACCTACGAGCAGTACTTC. Translation gives CASSPPGSGRSTYEQYF.

The rearrangement joins TRBV6-1 to TRBJ2-1; 7 bases are a match to TRBD2. V was pared by 4 bases and J by 6 bases, with 9 bases of the junction left unmatched. The germline gives CDR1 MNHNS, CDR2 SASEGT. The CDR3 extends over 15 amino acids. CDR3 sequence (DNA): TGTGCCAGCAGTGCCCTGGGGGGGTTAAGCAATGAGCAGTTCTTC. Amino acids: CASSALGGLSNEQFF.

The chain combines TRBV5-1 with TRBJ1-6, with D possibly being TRBD1 (6 bases). The CDR3 covers 14 residues. Germline CDR1 SGHRS, CDR2 YFSETQ. The germline V and J ends were trimmed by 4 bases and 10 bases, with 15 bases remaining between them. DNA of the CDR3: TGCGCCAGCAGCATAACAGGGTCGAGGTCACCCCTCCACTTT. Protein: CASSITGSRSPLHF. The whole variable domain, filled in from reference TRBV5-1 and TRBJ1-6, reads KAGVTQTPRYLIKTRGQQVTLSCSPISGHRSVSWYQQTPGQGLQFLFEYFSETQRNKGNFPGRFSGRQFSNSRSEMNVSTLELGDSALYLCASSITGSRSPLHFGNGTRLTVT.

V and J are TRBV11-2 and TRBJ2-1; 11 nucleotides agree with TRBD1. Germline loops: CDR1 SGHAT, CDR2 FQNNGV. This CDR3 has 14 amino acids. With 6 bases clipped from V and 9 bases from J, the junction kept 7 bases outside the gene matches. The CDR3 coding sequence is TGTGCCAGCAGTAAGATTGGGACAGGGGGTGAGCAGTTCTTC. Translating it yields CASSKIGTGGEQFF.

The chain employs TRBV19 and TRBJ2-7; 10 bases agree with TRBD2. In germline, CDR1 is LNHDA, CDR2 SQIVND (reference sequence). There are 13 residues in the CDR3. Losses at the gene ends were 5 bases for V and 5 bases for J; bases not matched to a gene: 3. This chain's CDR3 is CASSSGLANEQYF. The DNA for the CDR3 is TGTGCCAGTAGTTCGGGACTAGCGAACGAGCAGTACTTC. The entire variable domain, with the rest obtained from reference TRBV19 and TRBJ2-7, is as follows: DGGITQSPKYLFRKEGQNVTLSCEQNLNHDAMYWYRQDPGQGLRLIYYSQIVNDFQKGDIAEGYSVSREKKESFPLTVTSAQKNPTAFYLCASSSGLANEQYFGPGTRLTVT.

The chain has TRBV7-9 and TRBJ1-1, with TRBD1 identical over 7 bases. V shed 4 bases, J shed 2 bases, and the junction held 10 bases outside the gene matches. The CDR3 is made up of 16 amino acids. The germline CDR1 and CDR2 sequences are SEHNR and FQNEAQ (reference sequence). CDR3 region: CASSSPYRGPNTEAFF. The CDR3 region has the DNA TGTGCCAGCAGCTCTCCTTACAGGGGACCCAACACTGAAGCTTTCTTT.

The chain carries TRBV15 and TRBJ1-1; weak D call: TRBD1 (6 bases). V gave up 0 bases and J gave up 7 bases, with 9 bases separating them. The CDR3 runs 13 residues. In germline, CDR1 is LNHNV, CDR2 YYDKDF (reference sequence). This chain's CDR3 is CATSRETGFEAFF. The CDR3 region has the DNA TGTGCCACCAGCAGAGAAACAGGGTTTGAAGCTTTCTTT.

In its sample, this clone was seen a few times. J is TRBJ2-1 and V is TRBV2; 9 nucleotides match TRBD1. The J segment lost 4 bases and the V segment lost 3 bases, leaving 4 bases of the junction unmatched. This CDR3 region has 15 residues. Germline V gene lookup returns CDR1 SNHLY and CDR2 FYNNEI. The CDR3 nucleotides are TGTGCCAGCAGTGACACAGGGGGCGCTTACAATGAGCAGTTCTTC. Protein sequence: CASSDTGGAYNEQFF.

The chain is built from TRBV11-3 and TRBJ2-2; 12 bases are shared with TRBD2. Germline lookup yields CDR1 SGHNT and CDR2 YENEEA. The CDR3 runs to 14 residues. V lost 4 bases and J lost 8; bases outside the gene matches: 2. CDR3 in DNA: TGTGCCAGCAGCTCCGGGACTAGCGGGGGGGAGCTGTTTTTT. This codes for CASSSGTSGGELFF.

This chain joins TRBV7-2 and TRBJ2-2, with TRBD2 as a possible D gene (6 bases). Germline V CDR1 and CDR2: SGHTA, FQGNSA. V was pared by 6 bases and J by 6 bases, with 11 bases between. The CDR3 runs to 13 residues. CDR3 region: CASSRGMSGELFF. The CDR3 bases are TGTGCCAGCAGTCGGGGGATGTCCGGGGAGCTGTTTTTT.